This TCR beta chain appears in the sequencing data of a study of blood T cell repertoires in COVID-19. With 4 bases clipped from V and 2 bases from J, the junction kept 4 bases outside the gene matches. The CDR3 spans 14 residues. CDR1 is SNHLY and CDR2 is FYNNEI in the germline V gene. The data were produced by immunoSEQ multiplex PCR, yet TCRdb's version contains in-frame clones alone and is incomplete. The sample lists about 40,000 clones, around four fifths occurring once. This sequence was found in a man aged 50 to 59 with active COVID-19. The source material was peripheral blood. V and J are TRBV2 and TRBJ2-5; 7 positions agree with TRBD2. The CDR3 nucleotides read TGTGCCAGCAGTGTTTGGGGGGGGCAAGAGACCCAGTACTTC. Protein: CASSVWGGQETQYF.